Detailed here is one TCR beta chain. This sample is drawn from a study of radiotherapy plus CTLA-4 blockade in lung cancer. Study as a whole: Overall, 18% of patients showed an objective response, while approximately 28% attained disease control.

Ipilimumab-mediated CTLA-4 blockade plus focal radiation was given to patients having chemo-refractory metastatic non-small-cell lung cancer. Only in-frame clones appear in the TCRdb table, and some are missing; sequencing was by immunoSEQ multiplex PCR. The sample has just over 35,000 clones, around 83% seen once; the top ten hold 5.5% to 7%. This TCR was recovered from a human donor with non-small cell lung cancer who had stable disease on radiotherapy plus ipilimumab. The sequenced sample was peripheral blood, obtained from a patient treated with radiotherapy plus ipilimumab.

CDR3 region: CASSLVAGGRGDTQYF. The DNA of the CDR3 is TGTGCCAGCAGCTTAGTAGCGGGAGGACGGGGAGATACGCAGTATTTT. The chain joins TRBV7-2 to TRBJ2-3; 10 bases fit TRBD2. The CDR3 sequence is 16 residues long. Germline CDR1 is SGHTA and CDR2 is FQGNSA. V trimming: 1 base; J trimming: 5 bases; junction bases outside the gene matches: 6.